This T cell receptor (beta chain) was sequenced in a study of CD8 T cells in Susac syndrome. An amount of RNA that ranged from roughly 0.45 to 1 ug was reverse transcribed with random hexamers. TCRdb reanalysed the immunoSEQ multiplex PCR reads using MiXCR and keeps one entry per CDR3 protein. The sample has about 70,000 distinct CDR3 sequences, about 95% seen once. High-throughput TCR beta sequencing covered peripheral CD8+ and CD4+ T cells. CDR1 and CDR2 (germline): MGHRA, YSYEKL. V shed 4 bases and J shed 4 bases, with 15 bases lying between them. The CDR3 is 15 amino acids. The source of this sequence is a human donor in good health. This chain joins TRBV4-1 and TRBJ2-3; possibly TRBD2 for D (7 bases). Material for sequencing was CD8+ T cells from PBMCs. The CDR3 reads CASSPQGGVSDTQYF. DNA of the CDR3: TGCGCCAGCAGCCCACAGGGAGGGGTTTCAGATACGCAGTATTTT.